This T cell receptor beta chain was sequenced in a study of graft-versus-host responses after intestinal transplantation. For the study at large: Transplant types were multivisceral, liver-intestinal, or isolated intestinal.

This clone is a singleton in its sample. Its antigen remains unidentified. TCRdb's copy holds only in-frame clones and misses some; the assay was immunoSEQ multiplex PCR. This table has about 120,000 clones, 85% to 95% appearing once. V lost 4 bases, J lost 1 base, and 18 bases lay in between. CDR1 is GTSNPN and CDR2 is SVGIG in the germline V gene (reference sequence). This CDR3 spans 16 amino acids. The sequence was obtained from a human donor who received an intestinal transplant. This sequence joins TRBV30 and TRBJ2-3, with D tentatively TRBD1 or TRBD2 (6 bases each). The material sequenced was unstimulated CD8+ T cells sorted from spleen or lymph node cells, taken before intestinal transplant. CDR3 DNA sequence: TGTGCCTGGACCGCCTCCGGGGGCCCTGGCACAGATACGCAGTATTTT. This codes for CAWTASGGPGTDTQYF. Combining the CDR3 with reference TRBV30 and TRBJ2-3 gives the whole variable domain SQTIHQWPATLVQPVGSPLSLECTVEGTSNPNLYWYRQAAGRGLQLLFYSVGIGQISSEVPQNLSASRPQDRQFILSSKKLLLSDSGFYLCAWTASGGPGTDTQYFGPGTRLTVL.